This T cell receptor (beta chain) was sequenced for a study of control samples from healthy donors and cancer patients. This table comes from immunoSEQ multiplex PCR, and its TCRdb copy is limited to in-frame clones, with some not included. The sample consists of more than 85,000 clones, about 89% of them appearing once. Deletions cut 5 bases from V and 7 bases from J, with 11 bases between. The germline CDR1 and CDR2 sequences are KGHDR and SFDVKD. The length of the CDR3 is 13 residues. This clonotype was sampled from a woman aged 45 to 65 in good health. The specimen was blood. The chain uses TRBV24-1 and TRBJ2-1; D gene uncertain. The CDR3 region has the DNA TGTGCCACCAGTGCCCCCTGGGGTAATGAGCAGTTCTTC. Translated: CATSAPWGNEQFF.